This is a list of T cell receptor beta chains from one sample in a study of blood T cell repertoires in COVID-19. Produced via immunoSEQ multiplex PCR; TCRdb's table is partial and in-frame only. Of roughly 120,000 clones listed, 65% to 80% are singletons. What was sequenced was peripheral blood. Receptors were obtained from a woman aged 55-75 years with acute or convalescent COVID-19. Each CDR3 is given with its conserved first and last residue. A D gene is named only where the DNA matches it firmly. Not all rows give a size; the values are once, few, many and, for expanded clones, a class.

j_call: TRBJ1-2; v_call: TRBV12-3/TRBV12-4; clone_size: -; d_call: -; cdr3_nt: TGTGCCACACGAAAAGGGGGCACCTTC; cdr3_aa: CATRKGGTF
j_call: TRBJ2-5; v_call: TRBV9; clone_size: -; d_call: -; cdr3_nt: TGTGCCAGCAGCGCTGGGACTCTACAAGAGACCCAGTACTTC; cdr3_aa: CASSAGTLQETQYF
j_call: TRBJ1-1; v_call: TRBV6-1; clone_size: -; d_call: -; cdr3_nt: TGTGCCAGCAGTGAGCCAACATTTCACACTGAAGCTTTCTTT; cdr3_aa: CASSEPTFHTEAFF
j_call: TRBJ1-2; v_call: TRBV5-1; clone_size: -; d_call: TRBD1; cdr3_nt: TGCGCCAGCAGCTTGGGGTCGACAGGGCCCTATGGCTACACCTTC; cdr3_aa: CASSLGSTGPYGYTF
j_call: TRBJ1-2; v_call: TRBV2; clone_size: once; d_call: -; cdr3_nt: TGTGCCAGGGACATGGCTGGGTTAGGAGGCTACACCTTC; cdr3_aa: CARDMAGLGGYTF
j_call: TRBJ2-3; v_call: TRBV7-2; clone_size: few; d_call: -; cdr3_nt: TGTGCCAGCAGCTCTTACACAGATACGCAGTATTTT; cdr3_aa: CASSSYTDTQYF
j_call: TRBJ2-1; v_call: TRBV7-3; clone_size: -; d_call: -; cdr3_nt: TGTGCCAGCAGCTTGGCCTCCGGGACATCCTATCAGCAGTTCTTC; cdr3_aa: CASSLASGTSYQQFF
j_call: TRBJ1-6; v_call: TRBV2; clone_size: -; d_call: TRBD1; cdr3_nt: TGTGCCAGCAGGATGGACAGGGGTAATTCACCCCTCCACTTT; cdr3_aa: CASRMDRGNSPLHF
j_call: TRBJ2-7; v_call: TRBV5-5; clone_size: -; d_call: TRBD1; cdr3_nt: TGTGCCAGCAGCAGACGGACAGGGGGCCACGAGCAGTACTTC; cdr3_aa: CASSRRTGGHEQYF
j_call: TRBJ1-3; v_call: TRBV5-1; clone_size: -; d_call: -; cdr3_nt: TGCGCCAGCAGCTTGGAAAGGCTGGGGACTTCTGGAAACACCATATATTTT; cdr3_aa: CASSLERLGTSGNTIYF
j_call: TRBJ1-1; v_call: TRBV28; clone_size: -; d_call: TRBD1; cdr3_nt: TGTGCCAGCAGTTTAAGGGGGCCCACTGAAGCTTTCTTT; cdr3_aa: CASSLRGPTEAFF
j_call: TRBJ1-5; v_call: TRBV25-1; clone_size: -; d_call: -; cdr3_nt: TGTGCCAGCAGTGCCCCAGGCACCAGCAATCAGCCCCAGCATTTT; cdr3_aa: CASSAPGTSNQPQHF
j_call: TRBJ1-1; v_call: TRBV6-5; clone_size: few; d_call: -; cdr3_nt: TGTGCCAGCGCGGGACGTGATTCTGAAGCTTTCTTT; cdr3_aa: CASAGRDSEAFF
j_call: TRBJ1-4; v_call: TRBV5-6; clone_size: -; d_call: -; cdr3_nt: TGTGCCAGCCTTTATACAGGGTCGGAAAAACTGTTTTTT; cdr3_aa: CASLYTGSEKLFF
j_call: TRBJ1-4; v_call: TRBV2; clone_size: -; d_call: -; cdr3_nt: TGTGCCAGCAGTCCGCGCGGAGGTGAAAAACTGTTTTTT; cdr3_aa: CASSPRGGEKLFF
j_call: TRBJ1-1; v_call: TRBV7-2; clone_size: -; d_call: TRBD1; cdr3_nt: TGTGCCAGCAGCTCAGGACAGGGGGCAACTCGGGTTGAAGCTTTCTTT; cdr3_aa: CASSSGQGATRVEAFF
j_call: TRBJ2-7; v_call: TRBV9; clone_size: -; d_call: -; cdr3_nt: TGTGCCAGCAGCGTAGGGACTAACTCCTACGAGCAGTACTTC; cdr3_aa: CASSVGTNSYEQYF
j_call: TRBJ1-3; v_call: TRBV24-1; clone_size: few; d_call: -; cdr3_nt: TGTGCCACCAGTGATTTGGCGGGGGCGAAAGGAAACACCATATATTTT; cdr3_aa: CATSDLAGAKGNTIYF